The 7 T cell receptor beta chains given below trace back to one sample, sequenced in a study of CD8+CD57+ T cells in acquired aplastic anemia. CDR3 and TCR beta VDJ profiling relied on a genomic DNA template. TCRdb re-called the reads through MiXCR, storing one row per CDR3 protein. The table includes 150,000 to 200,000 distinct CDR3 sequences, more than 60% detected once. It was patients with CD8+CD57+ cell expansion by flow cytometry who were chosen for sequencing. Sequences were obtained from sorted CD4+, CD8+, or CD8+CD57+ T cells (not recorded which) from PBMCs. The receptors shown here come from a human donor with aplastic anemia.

DNA for the CDR3: TGTGCCACCAGGGGAGAAGGTTATCAGCCCCAGCATTTT. This gives the protein CATRGEGYQPQHF. The chain is built from TRBV15 and TRBJ1-5, with unresolved D. The CDR3 has 13 amino acids. V was clipped by 6 bases and J by 5 bases, with 11 bases between them. Per the germline V gene, CDR1 is LNHNV and CDR2 is YYDKDF (reference sequence).

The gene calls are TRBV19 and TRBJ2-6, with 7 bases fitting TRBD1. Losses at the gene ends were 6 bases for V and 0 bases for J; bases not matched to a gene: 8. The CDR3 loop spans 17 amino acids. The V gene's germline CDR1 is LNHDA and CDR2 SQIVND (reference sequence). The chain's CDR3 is CASSPGQYRSGANVLTF. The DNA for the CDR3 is TGTGCCAGTAGCCCGGGACAGTATCGCTCTGGGGCCAACGTCCTGACTTTC.

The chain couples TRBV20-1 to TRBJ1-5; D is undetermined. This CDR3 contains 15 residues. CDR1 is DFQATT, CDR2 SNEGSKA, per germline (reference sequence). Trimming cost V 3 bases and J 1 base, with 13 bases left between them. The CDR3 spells CSASVRAGSNQPQHF. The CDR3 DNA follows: TGCAGTGCTAGTGTTCGTGCGGGGAGCAATCAGCCCCAGCATTTT.

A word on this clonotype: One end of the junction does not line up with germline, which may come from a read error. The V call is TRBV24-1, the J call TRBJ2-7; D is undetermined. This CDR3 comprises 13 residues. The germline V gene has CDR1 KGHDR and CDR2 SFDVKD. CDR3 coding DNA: TGTGCCACCAGTGATGCGGATTACTACGGGCAGTACTTC. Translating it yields CATSDADYYGQYF.

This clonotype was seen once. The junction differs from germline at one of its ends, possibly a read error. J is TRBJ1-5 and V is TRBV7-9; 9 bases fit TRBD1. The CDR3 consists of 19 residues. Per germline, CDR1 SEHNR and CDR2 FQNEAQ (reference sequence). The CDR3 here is CTSSRPRDRAQGSNQPQHF. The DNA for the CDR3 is TGTACCAGCAGCCGTCCCCGGGACAGGGCACAGGGGAGCAATCAGCCCCAGCATTTT.

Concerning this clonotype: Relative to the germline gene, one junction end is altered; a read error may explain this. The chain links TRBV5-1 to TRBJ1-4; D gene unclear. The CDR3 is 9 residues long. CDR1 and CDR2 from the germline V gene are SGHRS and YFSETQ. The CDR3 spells CASSRKTVF. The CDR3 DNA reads TGCGCCAGCAGCCGAAAAACTGTTTTT.

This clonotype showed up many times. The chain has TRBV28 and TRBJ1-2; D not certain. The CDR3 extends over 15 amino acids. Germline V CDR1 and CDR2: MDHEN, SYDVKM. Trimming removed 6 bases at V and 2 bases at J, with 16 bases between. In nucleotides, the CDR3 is TGTGCCAGCAGCCCTACATTGGTAGAGAACTATGGCTACACCTTC. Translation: CASSPTLVENYGYTF.